This T cell receptor (beta chain) was documented in a study of Tregs in tolerant kidney transplant recipients. In the case of this clone: What it binds is not known.

Generated by immunoSEQ multiplex PCR, the TCRdb table keeps only in-frame clones and is missing some. The repertoire includes over 50,000 clones, roughly 85% of them detected once, and roughly 2% sits in the top ten. General study findings and limits: The most relevant donor-specific Treg TCRbeta repertoire apparently came from expansion with activated donor B cells. Validation in larger populations is needed because few patients were studied. Biological reproducibility was not directly addressed, but technical replication error appeared minimal.

Germline assignment: CDR1 SGHTA and CDR2 FQGNSA. The CDR3 is 15 residues long. Trimming removed 0 bases from V and 4 bases from J, with 12 bases in between. V usage is TRBV7-2 and J usage is TRBJ1-2, with no clear D. This specimen was Tregs from blood, taken before the transplant. This TCR was sampled from a human donor who received a combined kidney and bone marrow transplant. Here the CDR3 reads CASSLAWQLFYGYTF. In nucleotides, the CDR3 is TGTGCCAGCAGCTTAGCCTGGCAGCTGTTCTATGGCTACACCTTC.